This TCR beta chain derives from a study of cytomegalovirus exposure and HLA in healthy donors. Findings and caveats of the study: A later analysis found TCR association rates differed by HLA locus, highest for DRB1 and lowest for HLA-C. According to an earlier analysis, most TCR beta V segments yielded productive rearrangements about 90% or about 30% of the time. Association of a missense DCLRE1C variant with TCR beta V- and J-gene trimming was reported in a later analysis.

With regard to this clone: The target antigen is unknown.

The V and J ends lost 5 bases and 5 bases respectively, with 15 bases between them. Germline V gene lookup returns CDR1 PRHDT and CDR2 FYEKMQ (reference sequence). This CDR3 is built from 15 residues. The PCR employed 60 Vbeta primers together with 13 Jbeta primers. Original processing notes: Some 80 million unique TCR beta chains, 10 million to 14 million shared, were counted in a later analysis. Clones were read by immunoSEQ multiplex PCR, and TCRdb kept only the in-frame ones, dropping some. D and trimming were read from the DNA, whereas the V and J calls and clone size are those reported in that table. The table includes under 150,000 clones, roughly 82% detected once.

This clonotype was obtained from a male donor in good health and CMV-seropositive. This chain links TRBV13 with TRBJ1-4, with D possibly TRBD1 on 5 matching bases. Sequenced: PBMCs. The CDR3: CASSSGGTGNEKLFF. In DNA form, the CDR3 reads TGTGCCAGCAGCAGCGGAGGGACGGGGAATGAAAAACTGTTTTTT.